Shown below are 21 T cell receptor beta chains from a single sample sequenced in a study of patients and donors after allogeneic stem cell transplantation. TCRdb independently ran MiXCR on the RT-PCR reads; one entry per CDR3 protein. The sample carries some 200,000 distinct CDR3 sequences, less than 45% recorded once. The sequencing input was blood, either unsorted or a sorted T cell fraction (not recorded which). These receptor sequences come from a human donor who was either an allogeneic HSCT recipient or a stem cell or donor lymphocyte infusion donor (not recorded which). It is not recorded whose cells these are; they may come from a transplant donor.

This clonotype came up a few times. The CDR3 DNA is TGTGCCAGCAGCCTACTGTTAGTCAGCAATCAGCCCCAGCATTTT. It codes for CASSLLLVSNQPQHF. This rearrangement joins TRBV28 to TRBJ1-5; no clear D gene. The CDR3 covers 15 residues. The germline gives CDR1 MDHEN, CDR2 SYDVKM. V lost 6 bases, J lost 1 base, and 13 bases lay in between.

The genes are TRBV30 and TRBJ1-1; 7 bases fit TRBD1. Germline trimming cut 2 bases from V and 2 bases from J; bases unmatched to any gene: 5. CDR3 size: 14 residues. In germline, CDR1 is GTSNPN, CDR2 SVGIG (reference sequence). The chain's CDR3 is CAWSYDRANTEAFF. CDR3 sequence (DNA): TGTGCCTGGAGTTACGACAGGGCTAACACTGAAGCTTTCTTT.

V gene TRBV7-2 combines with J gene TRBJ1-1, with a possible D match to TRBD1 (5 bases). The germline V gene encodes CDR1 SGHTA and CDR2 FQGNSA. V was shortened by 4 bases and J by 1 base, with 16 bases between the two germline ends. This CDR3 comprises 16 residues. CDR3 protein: CASSYSAGIPNTEAFF. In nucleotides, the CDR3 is TGTGCCAGCAGCTATAGTGCAGGGATCCCGAACACTGAAGCTTTCTTT. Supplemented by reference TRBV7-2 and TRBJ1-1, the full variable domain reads GAGVSQSPSNKVTEKGKDVELRCDPISGHTALYWYRQSLGQGLEFLIYFQGNSAPDKSGLPSDRFSAERTGGSVSTLTIQRTQQEDSAVYLCASSYSAGIPNTEAFFGQGTRLTVV.

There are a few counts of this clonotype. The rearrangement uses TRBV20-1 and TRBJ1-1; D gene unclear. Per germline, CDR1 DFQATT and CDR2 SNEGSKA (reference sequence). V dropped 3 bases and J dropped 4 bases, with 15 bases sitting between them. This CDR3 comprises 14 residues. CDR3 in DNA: TGCAGTGCTAGCCCACCCCGGGATGGCACTGAAGCTTTCTTT. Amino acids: CSASPPRDGTEAFF.

The CDR3 DNA reads as TGTGCCAGCATGCGGAGGGGTAGCAATCAGCCCCAGCATTTT. Protein sequence: CASMRRGSNQPQHF. The chain carries TRBV28 and TRBJ1-5; possibly TRBD1 for D (5 bases). The CDR3 sequence is 14 residues long. Germline V gene data show CDR1 as MDHEN and CDR2 as SYDVKM. Between the trimmed V and J ends, which lost 7 bases and 0 bases, there was a span of 10 bases.

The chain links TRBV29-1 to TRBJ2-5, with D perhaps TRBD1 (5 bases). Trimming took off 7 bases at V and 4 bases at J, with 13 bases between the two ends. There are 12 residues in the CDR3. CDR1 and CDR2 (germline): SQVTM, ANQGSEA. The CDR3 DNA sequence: TGCAGCGCTGGTAGGCAGGGAGAGACCCAGTACTTC. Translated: CSAGRQGETQYF.

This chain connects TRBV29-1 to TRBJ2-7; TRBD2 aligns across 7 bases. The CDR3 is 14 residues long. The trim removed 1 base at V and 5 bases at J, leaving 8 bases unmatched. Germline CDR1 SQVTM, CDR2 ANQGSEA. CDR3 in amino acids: CSVEVRSGMNEQYF. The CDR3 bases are TGCAGCGTTGAAGTTCGCAGCGGGATGAACGAGCAGTACTTC.

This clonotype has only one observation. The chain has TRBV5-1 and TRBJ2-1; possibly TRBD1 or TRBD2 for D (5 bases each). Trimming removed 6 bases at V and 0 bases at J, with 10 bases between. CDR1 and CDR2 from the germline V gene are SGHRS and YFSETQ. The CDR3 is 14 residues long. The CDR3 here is CASTGGGSYNEQFF. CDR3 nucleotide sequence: TGCGCCAGCACGGGTGGGGGCTCCTACAATGAGCAGTTCTTC.

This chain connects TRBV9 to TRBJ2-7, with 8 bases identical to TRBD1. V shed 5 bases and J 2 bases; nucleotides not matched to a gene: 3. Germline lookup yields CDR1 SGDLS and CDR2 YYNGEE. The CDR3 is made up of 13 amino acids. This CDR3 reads CASSPQGAYEQYF. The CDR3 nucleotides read TGTGCCAGCAGTCCACAGGGGGCCTACGAGCAGTACTTC.

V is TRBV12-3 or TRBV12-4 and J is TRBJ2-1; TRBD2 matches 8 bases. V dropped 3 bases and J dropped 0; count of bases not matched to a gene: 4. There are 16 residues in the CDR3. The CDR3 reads CASSFTSGTSYNEQFF. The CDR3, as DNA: TGTGCCAGCAGTTTTACTAGCGGTACCTCCTACAATGAGCAGTTCTTC.

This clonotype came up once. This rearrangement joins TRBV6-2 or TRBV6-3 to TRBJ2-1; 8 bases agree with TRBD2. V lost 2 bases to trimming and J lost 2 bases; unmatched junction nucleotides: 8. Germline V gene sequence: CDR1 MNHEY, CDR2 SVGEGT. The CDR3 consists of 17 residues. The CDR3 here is CASSYRRASGPYNEQFF. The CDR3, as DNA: TGTGCCAGCAGTTACCGCCGGGCTAGCGGGCCCTACAATGAGCAGTTCTTC.

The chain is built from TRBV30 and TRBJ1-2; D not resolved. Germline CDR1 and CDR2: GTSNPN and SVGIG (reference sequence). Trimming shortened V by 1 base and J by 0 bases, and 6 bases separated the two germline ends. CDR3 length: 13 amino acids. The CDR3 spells CAWSGRANYGYTF. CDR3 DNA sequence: TGTGCCTGGAGTGGCAGAGCTAACTATGGCTACACCTTC.

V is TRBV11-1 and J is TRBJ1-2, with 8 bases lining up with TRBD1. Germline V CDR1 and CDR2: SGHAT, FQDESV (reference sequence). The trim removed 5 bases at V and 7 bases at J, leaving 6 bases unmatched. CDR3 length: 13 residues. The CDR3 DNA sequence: TGTGCCAGCAGCCCGACAGGGGAGACTGGCTACACCTTC. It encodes CASSPTGETGYTF.

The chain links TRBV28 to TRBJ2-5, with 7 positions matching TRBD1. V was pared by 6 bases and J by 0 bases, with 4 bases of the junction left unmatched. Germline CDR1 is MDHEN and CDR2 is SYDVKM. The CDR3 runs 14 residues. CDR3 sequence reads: CASSSDRDQETQYF. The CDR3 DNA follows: TGTGCCAGCAGCTCTGACAGGGACCAAGAGACCCAGTACTTC.

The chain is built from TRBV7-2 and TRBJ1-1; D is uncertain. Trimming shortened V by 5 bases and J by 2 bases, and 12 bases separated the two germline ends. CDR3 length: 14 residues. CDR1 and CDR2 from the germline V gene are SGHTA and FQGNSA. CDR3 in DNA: TGTGCCAGCAGCCTACGGGCCTTTAACACTGAAGCTTTCTTT. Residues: CASSLRAFNTEAFF.

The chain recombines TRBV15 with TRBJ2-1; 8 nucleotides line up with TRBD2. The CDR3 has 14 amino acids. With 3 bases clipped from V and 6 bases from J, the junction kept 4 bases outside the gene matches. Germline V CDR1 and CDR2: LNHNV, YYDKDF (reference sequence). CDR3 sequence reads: CATSRGLERNEQFF. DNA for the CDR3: TGTGCCACCAGCAGGGGACTAGAGCGCAATGAGCAGTTCTTC.

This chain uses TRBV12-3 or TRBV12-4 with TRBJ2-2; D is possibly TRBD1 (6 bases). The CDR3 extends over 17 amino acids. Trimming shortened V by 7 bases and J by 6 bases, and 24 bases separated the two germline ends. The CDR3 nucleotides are TGTGCCAGCACCGCCAACCTGGGGGCAGAACTCCCCGGGGAGCTGTTTTTT. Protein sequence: CASTANLGAELPGELFF.

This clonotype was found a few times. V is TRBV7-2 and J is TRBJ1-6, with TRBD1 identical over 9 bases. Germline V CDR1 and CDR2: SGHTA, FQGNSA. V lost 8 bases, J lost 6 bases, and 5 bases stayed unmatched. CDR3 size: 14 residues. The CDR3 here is CASEPGQGNSPLHF. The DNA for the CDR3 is TGTGCCAGCGAGCCGGGACAGGGTAATTCACCCCTCCACTTT.

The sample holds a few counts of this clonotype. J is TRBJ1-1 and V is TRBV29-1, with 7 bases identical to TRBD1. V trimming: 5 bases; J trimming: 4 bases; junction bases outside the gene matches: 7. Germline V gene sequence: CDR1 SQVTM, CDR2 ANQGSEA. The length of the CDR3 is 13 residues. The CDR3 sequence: CSVLQGESTEAFF. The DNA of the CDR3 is TGCAGCGTTCTCCAGGGGGAGAGCACTGAAGCTTTCTTT.

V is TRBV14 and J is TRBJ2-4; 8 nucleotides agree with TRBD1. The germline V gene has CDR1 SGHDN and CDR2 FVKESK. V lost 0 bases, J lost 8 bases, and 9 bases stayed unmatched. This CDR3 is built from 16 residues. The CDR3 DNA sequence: TGTGCCAGCAGCCAAGATTCAGGGGGCAGAGCGGACATTCAGTACTTC. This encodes CASSQDSGGRADIQYF.

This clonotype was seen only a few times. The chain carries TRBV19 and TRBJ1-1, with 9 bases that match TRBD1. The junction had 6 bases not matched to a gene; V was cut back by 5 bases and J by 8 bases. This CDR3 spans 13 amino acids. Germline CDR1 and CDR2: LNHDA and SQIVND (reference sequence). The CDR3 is CASSSPGQGEAFF. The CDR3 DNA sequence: TGTGCCAGTAGTTCGCCGGGACAGGGAGAAGCTTTCTTT.